Shown below are 23 T cell receptor beta chains from a single sample sequenced in a study of blood T cell repertoires in COVID-19. Sequencing used immunoSEQ multiplex PCR; TCRdb keeps in-frame clones, though not all of them. The sample carries 200,000 to 250,000 clones, roughly four fifths recorded once. Sequenced: peripheral blood. Receptors originate from a woman of 80 years or more with acute or convalescent COVID-19.

The chain combines TRBV4-1 with TRBJ1-2, with 8 bases lining up with TRBD1. The CDR3 is 15 amino acids. Unmatched junction bases numbered 2, after V lost 0 bases and J lost 2 bases. Germline V CDR1 and CDR2: MGHRA, YSYEKL. CDR3 protein: CASSQEQGVNYGYTF. The CDR3 nucleotides read TGCGCCAGCAGCCAAGAACAGGGGGTCAACTATGGCTACACCTTC.

This chain connects TRBV18 to TRBJ1-2; TRBD1 matches 8 bases. Germline V lookup: CDR1 KGHSH, CDR2 LQKENI. There are 14 residues in the CDR3. V trimming: 3 bases; J trimming: 7 bases; junction bases outside the gene matches: 7. CDR3 nucleotide sequence: TGTGCCAGCTCACCGGGGGGGACAGGACGTGGCTACACCTTC. Translation gives CASSPGGTGRGYTF.

The chain joins TRBV3-1 (or the pseudogene TRBV3-2) to TRBJ2-7; TRBD2 is a possible D gene (5 bases). The CDR3 is made up of 13 amino acids. V shed 11 bases and J shed 2 bases, with 16 bases lying between them. Germline CDR1 reads LGHDT; CDR2 reads YNNKEL (reference sequence). CDR3 DNA: TGTGCCGGAGAGGCCGCGGAGGCCTACGAGCAGTACTTC. The encoded protein is CAGEAAEAYEQYF.

The J gene is TRBJ1-5, the V gene TRBV6-5; a possible D gene is TRBD1 (5 bases). This CDR3 is 15 amino acids long. Germline CDR1 MNHEY, CDR2 SVGAGI. V lost 6 bases, J lost 0 bases, and 12 bases lay in between. CDR3 in amino acids: CASSRGLNSNQPQHF. CDR3 DNA: TGTGCCAGCAGCCGGGGACTGAATAGCAATCAGCCCCAGCATTTT.

The genes are TRBV5-6 and TRBJ1-1, with 8 bases aligning to TRBD1. J was trimmed by 1 base and V by 3 bases; bases with no gene match: 8. The CDR3 extends over 16 amino acids. Germline V gene lookup returns CDR1 SGHDT and CDR2 YYEEEE. CDR3 amino acids: CASSSGTGRGNTEAFF. The CDR3 DNA is TGTGCCAGCAGCTCGGGGACAGGCCGAGGGAACACTGAAGCTTTCTTT.

This clone was picked up one time. The rearrangement joins TRBV29-1 to TRBJ1-3; D is perhaps TRBD1 (5 bases). Germline-derived CDR1 and CDR2 are SQVTM and ANQGSEA. V was pared by 1 base and J by 2 bases, with 12 bases between. The CDR3 sequence is 15 residues long. CDR3 DNA: TGCAGCGTTGAAGTTGGCAGGGCAGCTGGAAACACCATATATTTT. This gives the protein CSVEVGRAAGNTIYF.

The chain carries TRBV18 and TRBJ1-4; D perhaps matches TRBD1 (6 bases). The ends were cut back, 6 bases at V and 8 bases at J, with 19 bases in the middle. This CDR3 is built from 15 residues. Germline V gives CDR1 KGHSH, CDR2 LQKENI. The chain's CDR3 is CASSLAGASGEKLFF. The CDR3 region has the DNA TGTGCCAGCTCGCTGGCGGGGGCCAGCGGGGAAAAACTGTTTTTT.

This chain uses TRBV7-3 with TRBJ2-1; D perhaps matches TRBD1 (5 bases). Trimming removed 2 bases at V and 9 bases at J, with 17 bases between. The CDR3 runs to 15 residues. Germline assignment: CDR1 SGHTA and CDR2 FQGTGA. The CDR3 loop is CASSLSGRYNSEQFF. DNA for the CDR3: TGTGCCAGCAGCTTATCAGGGCGCTATAATAGTGAGCAGTTCTTC.

This clone came up once. The chain couples TRBV7-9 to TRBJ2-5; D might be TRBD1 (6 bases). The V end lost 5 bases, the J end lost 6 bases, and 13 bases lay between the germline ends. Germline V gene sequence: CDR1 SEHNR, CDR2 FQNEAQ (reference sequence). This CDR3 has 13 amino acids. CDR3 nucleotide sequence: TGTGCCAGCAGCCCACGGCAGGGGAAGACCCAGTACTTC. Translated, it gives CASSPRQGKTQYF.

V usage is TRBV19 and J usage is TRBJ2-5; 8 bases are a match to TRBD1. Losses at the gene ends were 5 bases for V and 5 bases for J; bases not matched to a gene: 7. This CDR3 contains 14 residues. Germline lookup yields CDR1 LNHDA and CDR2 SQIVND (reference sequence). This chain's CDR3 is CASSPRTGSETQYF. The CDR3 DNA reads TGTGCCAGTAGTCCCCGGACAGGGTCGGAGACCCAGTACTTC. Full variable domain (outside the CDR3, taken from reference TRBV19 and TRBJ2-5): DGGITQSPKYLFRKEGQNVTLSCEQNLNHDAMYWYRQDPGQGLRLIYYSQIVNDFQKGDIAEGYSVSREKKESFPLTVTSAQKNPTAFYLCASSPRTGSETQYFGPGTRLLVL.

The chain employs TRBV11-2 and TRBJ1-3, with D possibly being TRBD1 (6 bases). Trimming took 5 bases from V and 4 from J, leaving 12 bases between them. The CDR3 has 14 residues. Germline V gene lookup returns CDR1 SGHAT and CDR2 FQNNGV. The CDR3 spells CASSTAGAGNTIYF. The CDR3 bases are TGTGCCAGCAGCACCGCGGGGGCCGGAAACACCATATATTTT.

The chain couples TRBV14 to TRBJ2-3; 10 nucleotides match TRBD2. Germline V gene data show CDR1 as SGHDN and CDR2 as FVKESK. The CDR3 has 15 amino acids. The ends lost 2 bases at V and 4 bases at J; junction bases unmatched: 3. The CDR3 here is CASSQLAGVPDTQYF. In DNA form, the CDR3 reads TGTGCCAGCAGCCAACTAGCGGGAGTCCCAGATACGCAGTATTTT. The variable domain in full, completed from reference TRBV14 and TRBJ2-3, reads EAGVTQFPSHSVIEKGQTVTLRCDPISGHDNLYWYRRVMGKEIKFLLHFVKESKQDESGMPNNRFLAERTGGTYSTLKVQPAELEDSGVYFCASSQLAGVPDTQYFGPGTRLTVL.

The V and J genes are TRBV5-4 and TRBJ2-1; unclear D gene. With 2 bases removed from V and 7 bases from J, the gap between germline ends came to 7 bases. Per the germline V gene, CDR1 is SGHNT and CDR2 is YYREEE (reference sequence). CDR3 size: 12 residues. The CDR3 DNA sequence: TGTGCCAGCAGCTTTTTAGTGAATGAGCAGTTCTTC. Translated, it gives CASSFLVNEQFF.

The chain couples TRBV4-3 to TRBJ2-7; 7 bases align to TRBD1. CDR3 length: 17 residues. Germline V gene lookup returns CDR1 LGHNA and CDR2 YSLEER. V shed 1 base and J 1 base; nucleotides not matched to a gene: 10. The CDR3, as DNA: TGCGCCAGCAGCCAAGGGGCCGGGACAGCCTCTTCCTACGAGCAGTACTTC. Its translation is CASSQGAGTASSYEQYF.

The chain is built from TRBV7-9 and TRBJ2-1; D not resolved. V gave up 7 bases and J gave up 7 bases, with 20 bases separating them. Germline loops: CDR1 SEHNR, CDR2 FQNEAQ (reference sequence). CDR3 length equals 15 residues. In DNA form, the CDR3 reads TGTGCCAGCACCCCTACCGAGGCCTCGAGGAATGAGCAGTTCTTC. It translates to CASTPTEASRNEQFF.

This sequence joins TRBV7-3 and TRBJ1-2; perhaps TRBD1 as D (5 bases). Germline-derived CDR1 and CDR2 are SGHTA and FQGTGA. This CDR3 contains 15 residues. V lost 5 bases and J lost 4, with 17 bases in between. Here the CDR3 reads CASSPGDSSSYGYTF. The CDR3 coding sequence is TGTGCCAGCAGCCCGGGGGACTCCTCATCCTATGGCTACACCTTC.

The chain links TRBV6-2 or TRBV6-3 to TRBJ1-1; tentatively, D is TRBD1 (6 bases). Germline V CDR1 and CDR2: MNHEY, SVGEGT. The CDR3 is made up of 14 amino acids. Trimming shortened V by 2 bases and J by 0 bases, and 7 bases separated the two germline ends. DNA for the CDR3: TGTGCCAGCAGTTACCAGGGGTTGAACACTGAAGCTTTCTTT. Translation gives CASSYQGLNTEAFF.

With regard to this clone: Other DNA variants within this sample encode the same CDR3. The chain joins TRBV5-1 to TRBJ2-7, with D unclear. V lost 0 bases and J 0 bases, leaving 7 bases between the germline ends. The CDR3 covers 14 residues. Per the germline V gene, CDR1 is SGHRS and CDR2 is YFSETQ. CDR3 residues: CASSLDSSSYEQYF. For the CDR3, the DNA is TGCGCCAGCAGCTTGGACAGCAGCTCCTACGAGCAGTACTTC.

The CDR3 protein is CAWSVRMTRGNTYEQYF. As DNA, the CDR3 is TGTGCCTGGAGTGTACGTATGACTAGAGGGAACACCTACGAGCAGTACTTC. The chain employs TRBV30 and TRBJ2-7; possibly TRBD2 for D (6 bases). Germline loops: CDR1 GTSNPN, CDR2 SVGIG (reference sequence). Trimming left V 0 bases short and J 2 bases short, with 20 bases between. The CDR3 covers 17 residues.

V usage is TRBV5-4 and J usage is TRBJ2-7; 7 bases map to TRBD1. The CDR3 spans 14 residues. Germline V gives CDR1 SGHNT, CDR2 YYREEE (reference sequence). J lost 0 bases, V lost 4 bases, and 4 bases had no gene match. Here the CDR3 reads CASSVGDSSYEQYF. CDR3 nucleotide sequence: TGTGCCAGCAGCGTGGGGGACAGCTCCTACGAGCAGTACTTC.

This clone turned up a few times. This sequence joins TRBV7-2 and TRBJ1-5; weak D call: TRBD1 (5 bases). The V end was cut by 5 bases, the J end by 1 base, with 12 bases between. Germline V gene lookup returns CDR1 SGHTA and CDR2 FQGNSA. The CDR3 length is 15 residues. In DNA form, the CDR3 reads TGTGCCAGCAGCACGGACGGGGGGAGCAATCAGCCCCAGCATTTT. It translates to CASSTDGGSNQPQHF.

The sample holds one count of this clone. The CDR3 spells CARDQTLGLVTYEQYF. The CDR3 DNA reads TGTGCCAGAGACCAAACACTGGGGCTAGTAACCTACGAGCAGTACTTC. This sequence joins TRBV19 and TRBJ2-7, with D perhaps TRBD1 (5 bases). Germline CDR1 reads LNHDA; CDR2 reads SQIVND (reference sequence). The CDR3 runs 16 residues. The ends were cut back, 9 bases at V and 2 bases at J, with 23 bases in the middle. Supplemented by reference TRBV19 and TRBJ2-7, the full variable domain reads DGGITQSPKYLFRKEGQNVTLSCEQNLNHDAMYWYRQDPGQGLRLIYYSQIVNDFQKGDIAEGYSVSREKKESFPLTVTSAQKNPTAFYLCARDQTLGLVTYEQYFGPGTRLTVT.

V gene TRBV18 combines with J gene TRBJ1-5; 10 bases are a match to TRBD1. The V and J ends lost 3 bases and 5 bases, in that order; junction bases with no gene match: 7. The germline gives CDR1 KGHSH, CDR2 LQKENI. The CDR3 has 16 residues. For the CDR3, the DNA is TGTGCCAGCTCACCGACCCGGGACAGGGGTTATCAGCCCCAGCATTTT. This gives the protein CASSPTRDRGYQPQHF.